Below, 5 T cell receptor beta chains from the same sample are listed, as sequenced in a study of T cell clonality in common variable immunodeficiency. Measured with immunoSEQ multiplex PCR; TCRdb has only the in-frame clones, and not every one. Listed for the sample are about 47,000 clones, none seen a single time. Sequencing input: peripheral blood mononuclear cells. The receptors come from a person aged 18 to 69 in good health.

This clone was seen many times. The sequence runs out 3 residues before the end of the CDR3; the remainder is reconstructed from the germline J gene. The chain combines TRBV5-6 with TRBJ1-6; 9 positions match TRBD1. Germline V gene sequence: CDR1 SGHDT, CDR2 YYEEEE. There are 14 residues in the CDR3. The V gene end was trimmed by 4 bases and the J gene end by 10 bases; junction bases not matched to a gene: 6. The CDR3 sequence: CASSEGTGRSPLHF. The part of the CDR3 DNA that was read is TGTGCCAGCAGCGAGGGGACAGGGCGATCACCC.

This clone was seen repeatedly, ten times or more. The observed sequence ends 3 residues before the CDR3 terminus, with the missing tail filled in from the germline J gene. This chain joins TRBV5-8 and TRBJ1-4; 11 nucleotides align to TRBD1. The V gene end was trimmed by 4 bases and the J gene end by 7 bases; junction bases not matched to a gene: 6. The germline gives CDR1 SGHTS, CDR2 YDEGEE. The CDR3 covers 15 residues. The sequenced CDR3 bases are TGTGCCAGCAGCCGGACAGGGGGCGCGGGTGAAAAA. This translates into CASSRTGGAGEK. The whole CDR3 protein is CASSRTGGAGEKLFF.

This clone was detected many times. The missing CDR3 end, 3 residues past where the read stops, is filled in from the germline J gene. The rearrangement uses TRBV20-1 and TRBJ2-2; D is ambiguous. The CDR3 runs to 13 residues. Germline CDR1 and CDR2: DFQATT and SNEGSKA (reference sequence). Trimming removed 1 base at V and 6 bases at J, with 9 bases between. CDR3: CSARVPYSGELFF. The covered CDR3 bases are TGCAGTGCTAGAGTCCCCTATTCCGGGGAG.

Partial CDR3 DNA: TGCGCCAGCAGCTTGTTTGCAGGACACCCCAACACTGAA. Residues: CASSLFAGHPNTE. The entire CDR3 protein reads CASSLFAGHPNTEAFF. The chain joins TRBV5-1 to TRBJ1-1, with D maybe TRBD1 (5 bases). The missing CDR3 end, 3 residues past where the read stops, is filled in from the germline J gene. CDR3 length: 16 amino acids. V lost 1 base and J lost 2, with 15 bases in between. CDR1 is SGHRS and CDR2 is YFSETQ in the germline V gene.

This clone was observed at least ten times. Read sequence stops 3 residues before the CDR3 end, and the germline J gene provides the missing end. The V gene is TRBV6-4, the J gene TRBJ2-4; TRBD1 aligns across 8 bases. The J segment lost 8 bases and the V segment lost 6 bases, leaving 9 bases of the junction unmatched. Germline lookup yields CDR1 MRHNA and CDR2 SNTAGT. The CDR3 covers 14 residues. The CDR3 protein is CASSETGGSYIQYF. CDR3 DNA (partial): TGTGCCAGCAGCGAAACAGGGGGTAGTTACATT.